The 26 T cell receptor beta chains reported below all come from one sample, sequenced in a study of identical twins. TCRdb re-called the 5' RACE reads with MiXCR, one entry per CDR3 protein. The table has around 530,000 distinct CDR3 sequences, roughly 15% seen once. The same data also contributed to another study, on yellow fever vaccine responses in identical twins.

The material sequenced was CD4+ T cells sorted from blood. The receptors originated from a woman aged 18-29 years in good health.

V and J are TRBV5-1 and TRBJ2-3; 7 bases fit TRBD1. V shed 1 base, J shed 0 bases, and the junction held 2 bases outside the gene matches. The V gene's germline CDR1 is SGHRS and CDR2 YFSETQ. The CDR3 is 15 residues long. As DNA, the CDR3 is TGCGCCAGCAGCTTGTGGGACAGCAGCACAGATACGCAGTATTTT. Translating gives CASSLWDSSTDTQYF.

This clonotype has just a few counts. The chain links TRBV12-3 or TRBV12-4 to TRBJ1-1; 7 nucleotides agree with TRBD1. The CDR3 is 14 amino acids. Trimming removed 5 bases from V and 1 base from J; junction bases left unmatched: 4. The DNA for the CDR3 is TGTGCCAGCAGTAAAACAGGGGAGAACACTGAAGCTTTCTTT. Amino acid sequence: CASSKTGENTEAFF.

This clonotype was found a few times. The chain uses TRBV6-1 and TRBJ1-1, with 9 nucleotides matching TRBD1. This CDR3 has 15 amino acids. The J segment lost 6 bases and the V segment lost 7 bases, leaving 12 bases of the junction unmatched. In germline, CDR1 is MNHNS, CDR2 SASEGT. CDR3: CASNVGTGLYAEAFF. The CDR3 nucleotides read TGTGCCAGCAACGTAGGGACAGGGCTGTACGCTGAAGCTTTCTTT.

This clonotype has only a few counts. V is TRBV7-9 and J is TRBJ2-1; 9 bases map to TRBD2. The length of the CDR3 is 14 residues. The germline gives CDR1 SEHNR, CDR2 FQNEAQ (reference sequence). Losses at the gene ends were 3 bases for V and 8 bases for J; bases not matched to a gene: 5. The CDR3 coding sequence is TGTGCCAGCAGCTTCGGAAAGCGGGAGGATGAGCAGTTCTTC. Protein: CASSFGKREDEQFF.

This rearrangement joins TRBV24-1 to TRBJ2-1; a possible D gene is TRBD1 (5 bases). The CDR3 has 15 residues. In germline, CDR1 is KGHDR, CDR2 SFDVKD. Trimming stripped 5 bases from V and 8 bases from J, with 18 bases between. Written as DNA, the CDR3 is TGTGCCACCAGTGGTTTTGCAGGGTCAATACATGAGCAGTTCTTC. It codes for CATSGFAGSIHEQFF.

This clonotype has only a few counts. This chain connects TRBV6-5 to TRBJ2-3, with D possibly being TRBD2 (6 bases). Germline CDR1 and CDR2: MNHEY and SVGAGI. V lost 2 bases to trimming and J lost 2 bases, with 14 bases between them. This CDR3 contains 16 residues. In DNA form, the CDR3 reads TGTGCCAGCAGTTACGCACTAGCAATATCCACAGATACGCAGTATTTT. Its translation is CASSYALAISTDTQYF.

This chain joins TRBV3-1 and TRBJ2-2; D might be TRBD2 (5 bases). Trimming stripped 4 bases from V and 0 bases from J, with 12 bases between. CDR3 length: 16 amino acids. Germline V lookup: CDR1 LGHDT, CDR2 YNNKEL (reference sequence). Here the CDR3 reads CASSPRTYSNTGELFF. CDR3 nucleotide sequence: TGTGCCAGCAGCCCCCGGACTTATTCGAACACCGGGGAGCTGTTTTTT.

This chain connects TRBV20-1 to TRBJ2-1; D may correspond to TRBD1 or TRBD2 (5 bases each). Trimming shortened V by 3 bases and J by 5 bases, and 14 bases separated the two germline ends. In germline, CDR1 is DFQATT, CDR2 SNEGSKA (reference sequence). The CDR3 consists of 14 residues. The CDR3 DNA reads TGCAGTGCTAGTCTGGGGGAATGGAACAATGAGCAGTTCTTC. Amino acids: CSASLGEWNNEQFF.

This clonotype has a handful of counts. This rearrangement joins TRBV5-1 to TRBJ2-7, with 9 bases that match TRBD1. The CDR3 is 12 amino acids. Trimming at V came to 7 bases and at J to 3 bases, leaving 2 bases not matched to a gene. Germline V CDR1 and CDR2: SGHRS, YFSETQ. CDR3 DNA sequence: TGCGCCAGCGGGACAGGGTACTACGAGCAGTACGTC. Translation gives CASGTGYYEQYV.

This clonotype was seen a few times. The chain has TRBV12-3 or TRBV12-4 and TRBJ2-1, with D possibly being TRBD2 (5 bases). With 8 bases removed from V and 10 bases from J, the gap between germline ends came to 21 bases. The length of the CDR3 is 14 residues. The CDR3 region has the DNA TGTGCCAGCGTCCTCTCTGGACTCTTCTCGGAGCAGTTCTTC. Protein product: CASVLSGLFSEQFF.

This clonotype was counted only a few times. The chain is built from TRBV6-5 and TRBJ1-3, with D possibly being TRBD1 (5 bases). The germline V gene encodes CDR1 MNHEY and CDR2 SVGAGI. Trimming left V 4 bases short and J 4 bases short, with 11 bases between. The CDR3 spans 14 residues. The CDR3 DNA reads TGTGCCAGCAGTTTCGATAGGGGCGGAAACACCATATATTTT. This encodes CASSFDRGGNTIYF.

This clonotype was detected a few times. The gene calls are TRBV12-3 or TRBV12-4 and TRBJ1-5; 10 nucleotides agree with TRBD1. The CDR3 spans 14 residues. The V and J ends lost 6 bases and 4 bases, in that order; junction bases with no gene match: 3. Written as DNA, the CDR3 is TGTGCCAGCAGGGGGGGACAGGGGAATCAGCCCCAGCATTTT. It specifies CASRGGQGNQPQHF.

The V and J genes are TRBV7-2 and TRBJ2-1; D remains ambiguous. Between the trimmed V and J ends, which lost 0 bases and 3 bases, there was a span of 9 bases. CDR1 is SGHTA, CDR2 FQGNSA, per germline. The CDR3 is made up of 15 amino acids. The CDR3 bases are TGTGCCAGCAGCTTAGCAGGGCTCTACTACAATGAGCAGTTCTTC. Translated: CASSLAGLYYNEQFF.

This clonotype showed up just a few times. This rearrangement joins TRBV3-1 to TRBJ2-5, with D uncertain. The CDR3 has 13 amino acids. Trimming took 4 bases from V and 2 from J, leaving 8 bases between them. CDR1 and CDR2 from the germline V gene are LGHDT and YNNKEL (reference sequence). The CDR3 coding sequence is TGTGCCAGCAGCCGTTTACTTCAAGAGACCCAGTACTTC. Translating gives CASSRLLQETQYF.

This clonotype has at least ten counts. V usage is TRBV29-1 and J usage is TRBJ1-5, with 8 bases identical to TRBD1. V was clipped by 6 bases and J by 6 bases; unmatched bases: 13. CDR3 size: 15 residues. CDR1 and CDR2 (germline): SQVTM, ANQGSEA. The CDR3 DNA reads TGCAGCGTCGTAGAAACTGGACAGGGCAGTCAGCCCCAGCATTTT. It translates to CSVVETGQGSQPQHF.

This clonotype has only a few counts. The chain combines TRBV11-2 with TRBJ2-6; D unclear. CDR3 length: 15 residues. V lost 3 bases to trimming and J lost 0 bases, with 6 bases between them. Per the germline V gene, CDR1 is SGHAT and CDR2 is FQNNGV. CDR3 coding DNA: TGTGCCAGCAGCTTTCGAGGCTCTGGGGCCAACGTCCTGACTTTC. Its translation: CASSFRGSGANVLTF.

V and J are TRBV20-1 and TRBJ1-1; possibly TRBD1 for D (5 bases). The germline V gene has CDR1 DFQATT and CDR2 SNEGSKA (reference sequence). The CDR3 sequence is 13 residues long. The V gene lost 6 bases and the J gene lost 1 base, with 12 bases spanning the gap. CDR3 loop: CSAPTVKNTEAFF. The CDR3 coding sequence is TGCAGTGCACCGACAGTGAAGAACACTGAAGCTTTCTTT.

The V and J genes are TRBV5-8 and TRBJ2-3; 9 bases match TRBD2. Germline V lookup: CDR1 SGHTS, CDR2 YDEGEE. The junction had 8 bases not matched to a gene; V was cut back by 4 bases and J by 2 bases. The CDR3 is 16 residues long. CDR3 loop: CASSPGSSGTTDTQYF. Written as DNA, the CDR3 is TGTGCCAGCAGCCCGGGGTCTAGCGGGACCACAGATACGCAGTATTTT. Based on the CDR3 plus reference TRBV5-8 and TRBJ2-3, the full variable domain is EAGVTQSPTHLIKTRGQQATLRCSPISGHTSVYWYQQALGLGLQFLLWYDEGEERNRGNFPPRFSGRQFPNYSSELNVNALELEDSALYLCASSPGSSGTTDTQYFGPGTRLTVL.

This clonotype turned up a few times. This sequence joins TRBV27 and TRBJ2-6, with D perhaps matching TRBD2 (5 bases). CDR3 length: 16 residues. Germline assignment: CDR1 MNHEY and CDR2 SMNVEV (reference sequence). The V end was cut by 0 bases, the J end by 1 base, with 7 bases between. CDR3 in DNA: TGTGCCAGCAGTTTATCGAGGGTTTCTGGGGCCAACGTCCTGACTTTC. Its translation is CASSLSRVSGANVLTF.

A few counts support this clonotype. The chain is built from TRBV20-1 and TRBJ1-3, with D maybe TRBD1 (5 bases). V was cut by 0 bases and J by 7 bases, with 10 bases left in between. The CDR3 is 13 residues long. The germline V gene has CDR1 DFQATT and CDR2 SNEGSKA (reference sequence). Here the CDR3 DNA reads TGCAGTGCTAGAGATTCCAGGGAGAACACCATATATTTT. As protein: CSARDSRENTIYF.

V is TRBV29-1 and J is TRBJ2-7, with 9 bases that match TRBD1. CDR3 size: 12 residues. Unmatched junction bases numbered 4, after V lost 5 bases and J lost 5 bases. The germline CDR1 and CDR2 sequences are SQVTM and ANQGSEA. The DNA of the CDR3 is TGCAGCGTTCAACAGGGGGCCCACGAGCAGTACTTC. Translating it yields CSVQQGAHEQYF.

The chain employs TRBV24-1 and TRBJ2-5; a possible D gene is TRBD2 (6 bases). The CDR3 is made up of 17 amino acids. V lost 0 bases, J lost 5 bases, and 18 bases lay in between. Germline assignment: CDR1 KGHDR and CDR2 SFDVKD. Here the CDR3 DNA reads TGTGCCACCAGTGATTTGCCCGGGACTGGAGGAGCGGAGACCCAGTACTTC. As protein: CATSDLPGTGGAETQYF.

The chain uses TRBV29-1 and TRBJ2-7; D call uncertain. Germline lookup yields CDR1 SQVTM and CDR2 ANQGSEA. The V and J ends lost 2 bases and 5 bases respectively, with 7 bases between them. CDR3 length equals 11 residues. CDR3 sequence (DNA): TGCAGCGTTGAATTGGGAAACGAGCAGTACTTC. Translation: CSVELGNEQYF.

The chain recombines TRBV21-1 with TRBJ2-1. TRBV21-1 is reported as a pseudogene. This CDR3 contains 16 residues. In DNA, the CDR3 is TGTGCCAGCAGCAAAGTGAGCGGGGGCTCCTACAATGAGCAGTTCTTC. It codes for CASSKVSGGSYNEQFF.

The V and J genes are TRBV7-2 and TRBJ2-2, with D possibly being TRBD1 (6 bases). The V gene lost 0 bases and the J gene lost 5 bases, with 13 bases spanning the gap. Germline assignment: CDR1 SGHTA and CDR2 FQGNSA. This CDR3 region has 16 residues. As DNA, the CDR3 is TGTGCCAGCAGCTTAGCTGGGGGCTTATTGACCGGGGAGCTGTTTTTT. Residues: CASSLAGGLLTGELFF.

V usage is TRBV20-1 and J usage is TRBJ1-6; D may be TRBD1 (6 bases). CDR3 size: 16 residues. In germline, CDR1 is DFQATT, CDR2 SNEGSKA (reference sequence). V lost 1 base, J lost 5 bases, and 15 bases lay in between. The CDR3 nucleotides read TGCAGTGCTAGAGGGGGACAAAAGTTAAATAATTCACCCCTCCACTTT. It translates to CSARGGQKLNNSPLHF.